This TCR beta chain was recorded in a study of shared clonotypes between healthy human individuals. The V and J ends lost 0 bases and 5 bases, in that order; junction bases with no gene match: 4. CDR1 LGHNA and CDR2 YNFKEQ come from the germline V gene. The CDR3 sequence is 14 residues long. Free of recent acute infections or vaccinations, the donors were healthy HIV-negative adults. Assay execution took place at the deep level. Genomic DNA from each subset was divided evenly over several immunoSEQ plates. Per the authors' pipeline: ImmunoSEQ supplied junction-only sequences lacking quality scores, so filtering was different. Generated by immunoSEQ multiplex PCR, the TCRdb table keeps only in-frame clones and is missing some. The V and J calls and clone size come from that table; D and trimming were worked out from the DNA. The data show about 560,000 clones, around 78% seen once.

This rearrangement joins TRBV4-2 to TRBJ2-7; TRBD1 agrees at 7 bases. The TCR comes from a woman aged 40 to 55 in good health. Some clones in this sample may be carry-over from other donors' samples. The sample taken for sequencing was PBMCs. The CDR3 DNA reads TGTGCCAGCAGCCAAGAAGGGACAGAAGACGAGCAGTACTTC. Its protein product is CASSQEGTEDEQYF.